The rows below give T cell receptor beta chains drawn from one sample of a study of blood T cell repertoires in COVID-19. TCRdb's table, derived via immunoSEQ multiplex PCR, lists solely in-frame clones and lacks some. The sample yields under 75,000 clones, about 90% seen once. Sequences were obtained from peripheral blood. Source of these receptors: a human donor in a cohort sampled during active COVID-19. Both conserved end residues are part of each CDR3. D genes are given only for firm matches. The size of a clone is reported for some rows only, either as once, few or many, or as a class for expanded clones.

CDR3: CASSSTSGFTYEQYF
DNA: TGTGCCAGTAGCTCGACTAGCGGGTTCACCTACGAGCAGTACTTC
J: TRBJ2-7
V: TRBV19
D: TRBD2
size: once

CDR3: CASSQDNRVGRQPQHF
DNA: TGTGCCAGCAGTCAAGACAACAGGGTCGGACGTCAGCCCCAGCATTTT
J: TRBJ1-5
V: TRBV28
D: NA
size: NA

CDR3: CASSRGSGGSTYEQYF
DNA: TGCGCCAGCAGCCGAGGGAGCGGGGGGTCTACCTACGAGCAGTACTTC
J: TRBJ2-7
V: TRBV4-3
D: TRBD2
size: NA

CDR3: CASSLALDNPYGYTF
DNA: TGCGCCAGCAGCTTGGCCTTGGACAACCCCTATGGCTACACCTTC
J: TRBJ1-2
V: TRBV5-1
D: NA
size: few

CDR3: CASRKKPPGRGTYEQYF
DNA: TGTGCCAGTCGAAAAAAACCTCCAGGGAGGGGAACCTACGAGCAGTACTTC
J: TRBJ2-7
V: TRBV27
D: TRBD2
size: once

CDR3: CASSLGTGDTGELFF
DNA: TGTGCTAGCAGCTTGGGGACAGGGGACACCGGGGAGCTGTTTTTT
J: TRBJ2-2
V: TRBV7-7
D: TRBD1
size: NA

CDR3: CASSNQGGDRDHEQYF
DNA: TGTGCCAGCAGCAACCAAGGGGGGGACAGGGACCACGAGCAGTACTTC
J: TRBJ2-7
V: TRBV21-1
D: NA
size: NA

CDR3: CASSYPHGTGGYQPQHF
DNA: TGTGCCAGCAGTTACCCCCATGGGACAGGGGGATATCAGCCCCAGCATTTT
J: TRBJ1-5
V: TRBV6-2/TRBV6-3
D: TRBD1
size: NA

CDR3: CASSLGTSGPYEQYF
DNA: TGTGCCAGCAGCCTAGGGACTAGCGGACCCTACGAGCAGTACTTC
J: TRBJ2-7
V: TRBV9
D: TRBD2
size: NA

CDR3: CASSRSGTTYEQYF
DNA: TGTGCCAGCAGTCGATCCGGGACAACCTACGAGCAGTACTTC
J: TRBJ2-7
V: TRBV2
D: NA
size: NA

CDR3: CASSLTANYGYTF
DNA: TGTGCCAGCAGCCTGACTGCTAACTATGGCTACACCTTC
J: TRBJ1-2
V: TRBV7-9
D: NA
size: NA

CDR3: CASRPPLGRTNSPLHF
DNA: TGCGCCAGCAGACCGCCCCTGGGGCGCACAAATTCACCCCTCCACTTT
J: TRBJ1-6
V: TRBV4-1
D: NA
size: NA

CDR3: CASSLGWGQGWAQYF
DNA: TGTGCCAGCAGCTTAGGTTGGGGACAGGGGTGGGCCCAGTACTTC
J: TRBJ2-5
V: TRBV7-2
D: TRBD1
size: NA

CDR3: CASSLGASGYNEQFF
DNA: TGTGCCAGCAGCTTAGGGGCTAGCGGCTACAATGAGCAGTTCTTC
J: TRBJ2-1
V: TRBV7-9
D: TRBD2
size: NA

CDR3: CASSDRTGGGYGYTF
DNA: TGTGCCAGTAGTGACCGGACAGGGGGGGGCTATGGCTACACCTTC
J: TRBJ1-2
V: TRBV19
D: TRBD1
size: NA

CDR3: CASTEGQLINYGYTF
DNA: TGTGCCAGCACCGAAGGACAGCTCATTAACTATGGCTACACCTTC
J: TRBJ1-2
V: TRBV2
D: NA
size: few

CDR3: CASSIDRGRLRSGNTIYF
DNA: TGTGCCAGTAGTATAGATCGAGGCCGGCTAAGGTCTGGAAACACCATATATTTT
J: TRBJ1-3
V: TRBV19
D: NA
size: NA

CDR3: CASSAPYEQYF
DNA: TGTGCCAGCAGTGCTCCCTACGAGCAGTACTTC
J: TRBJ2-7
V: TRBV25-1
D: NA
size: NA

CDR3: CAWAWGGGQQPQHF
DNA: TGTGCCTGGGCCTGGGGAGGAGGGCAGCAGCCCCAGCATTTT
J: TRBJ1-5
V: TRBV30
D: NA
size: NA

CDR3: CASSTHRGFNEQFF
DNA: TGTGCCAGCAGCACGCACAGGGGATTCAATGAGCAGTTCTTC
J: TRBJ2-1
V: TRBV11-3
D: TRBD1
size: NA

CDR3: CASSPRGLNTEAFF
DNA: TGTGCCAGCTCACCGCGGGGGCTGAACACTGAAGCTTTCTTT
J: TRBJ1-1
V: TRBV18
D: NA
size: once

CDR3: CASSREGGIGYGYTF
DNA: TGTGCCAGCTCACGAGAAGGAGGTATTGGGTATGGCTACACCTTC
J: TRBJ1-2
V: TRBV18
D: NA
size: NA

CDR3: CASSRLRDRGKDEQYF
DNA: TGTGCCAGCAGTCGTCTCCGGGACAGGGGGAAGGACGAGCAGTACTTC
J: TRBJ2-7
V: TRBV7-9
D: TRBD1
size: NA

CDR3: CAISPGQDNYGYTF
DNA: TGTGCCATCAGTCCGGGACAGGATAACTATGGCTACACCTTC
J: TRBJ1-2
V: TRBV10-3
D: TRBD1
size: NA

CDR3: CASSSLQGGTEAFF
DNA: TGTGCCAGCAGCAGCTTACAGGGGGGAACTGAAGCTTTCTTT
J: TRBJ1-1
V: TRBV6-5
D: TRBD1
size: NA

CDR3: CASSQAYSGTSGTDTQYF
DNA: TGTGCCAGCAGCCAAGCTTATTCCGGGACTAGCGGTACAGATACGCAGTATTTT
J: TRBJ2-3
V: TRBV4-2
D: TRBD2
size: NA

CDR3: CASSEEQSYNSPLHF
DNA: TGTGCCAGCAGTGAGGAACAGTCTTATAATTCACCCCTCCACTTT
J: TRBJ1-6
V: TRBV2
D: NA
size: NA

CDR3: CASSLGPPGDGYGYTF
DNA: TGTGCCAGCAGCTTAGGACCCCCGGGAGATGGCTATGGCTACACCTTC
J: TRBJ1-2
V: TRBV7-9
D: NA
size: NA

CDR3: CASGGVRGRNYGYTF
DNA: TGTGCTAGTGGCGGCGTCAGGGGTCGAAACTATGGCTACACCTTC
J: TRBJ1-2
V: TRBV12-5
D: NA
size: NA

CDR3: CASSLGDSRFGELFF
DNA: TGTGCCAGCAGCTTGGGGGACAGCCGTTTCGGGGAGCTGTTTTTT
J: TRBJ2-2
V: TRBV5-5
D: TRBD1
size: NA

CDR3: CASSFLGLAGSTYEQYF
DNA: TGTGCCAGCAGTTTTCTGGGACTAGCGGGAAGTACCTACGAGCAGTACTTC
J: TRBJ2-7
V: TRBV27
D: TRBD2
size: NA

CDR3: CASSLKRNTGELFF
DNA: TGTGCCAGCAGTTTAAAGCGGAACACCGGGGAGCTGTTTTTT
J: TRBJ2-2
V: TRBV27
D: NA
size: few

CDR3: CASSQGENRIYGYTF
DNA: TGTGCCAGCAGCCAAGGCGAGAACAGAATCTATGGCTACACCTTC
J: TRBJ1-2
V: TRBV3-1/TRBV3-2
D: NA
size: once

CDR3: CASSSLRQGQTNEKLFF
DNA: TGTGCCAGCAGTTCACTGAGACAGGGTCAAACTAATGAAAAACTGTTTTTT
J: TRBJ1-4
V: TRBV28
D: TRBD1
size: NA

CDR3: CASSLGRDQPQHF
DNA: TGTGCCAGCTCCTTGGGGAGAGATCAGCCCCAGCATTTT
J: TRBJ1-5
V: TRBV27
D: NA
size: NA

CDR3: CAISALQGRNTEAFF
DNA: TGTGCCATCAGTGCACTACAGGGGAGGAACACTGAAGCTTTCTTT
J: TRBJ1-1
V: TRBV10-3
D: TRBD1
size: NA

CDR3: CASSLFQGAVYEQYF
DNA: TGTGCCAGCAGCTTATTCCAGGGGGCTGTGTACGAGCAGTACTTC
J: TRBJ2-7
V: TRBV5-6
D: TRBD1
size: few

CDR3: CATSDTGGPTDTQYF
DNA: TGTGCCACCAGTGATACAGGGGGCCCCACAGATACGCAGTATTTT
J: TRBJ2-3
V: TRBV24-1
D: TRBD1
size: NA

CDR3: CASSVEGGSSYEQYF
DNA: TGTGCCAGCAGCGTAGAGGGCGGGAGCTCCTACGAGCAGTACTTC
J: TRBJ2-7
V: TRBV9
D: TRBD2
size: NA

CDR3: CASSVGDRTNTEAFF
DNA: TGTGCCAGCAGCGTAGGTGACAGGACTAACACTGAAGCTTTCTTT
J: TRBJ1-1
V: TRBV9
D: NA
size: NA

CDR3: CASSDSASGGTDTQYF
DNA: TGTGCCAGCAGTGACTCGGCTAGCGGGGGCACAGATACGCAGTATTTT
J: TRBJ2-3
V: TRBV6-4
D: TRBD2
size: NA

CDR3: CATSDTRRGPNTGELFF
DNA: TGTGCCACCAGTGATACGAGGCGGGGGCCGAACACCGGGGAGCTGTTTTTT
J: TRBJ2-2
V: TRBV24-1
D: NA
size: NA

CDR3: CASSRGRATDTQYF
DNA: TGTGCCAGCAGTAGGGGGAGGGCAACAGATACGCAGTATTTT
J: TRBJ2-3
V: TRBV27
D: NA
size: NA

CDR3: CAWSVHTSGNEQYF
DNA: TGTGCCTGGAGTGTACATACCTCGGGGAACGAGCAGTACTTC
J: TRBJ2-7
V: TRBV30
D: NA
size: NA

CDR3: CASSQGQGRRDQPQHF
DNA: TGCGCCAGCAGCCAAGGACAGGGAAGGAGGGACCAGCCCCAGCATTTT
J: TRBJ1-5
V: TRBV4-1
D: TRBD1
size: NA